This TCR beta chain appears in the sequencing data of a study of cytomegalovirus exposure and HLA in healthy donors. PCR involved 60 Vbeta and 13 Jbeta primers. Generated by immunoSEQ multiplex PCR, the TCRdb table keeps only in-frame clones and is missing some. The table has 150,000 to 200,000 clones, 65% to 85% seen once. The clonotype was recovered from a woman in her late teens or twenties in good health and CMV-seronegative. Sample: PBMCs.

For the CDR3, the DNA is TGTGCCAGTACCTATTTGGGGGGTGTCGGCCACAGCGGGGAGCTGTTTTTT. This gives the protein CASTYLGGVGHSGELFF. The rearrangement uses TRBV19 and TRBJ2-2, with D tentatively TRBD2 (6 bases). This CDR3 is 17 amino acids long. Per germline, CDR1 LNHDA and CDR2 SQIVND (reference sequence). Trimming cost V 7 bases and J 7 bases, with 25 bases left between them. The entire variable domain, with the rest obtained from reference TRBV19 and TRBJ2-2, is as follows: DGGITQSPKYLFRKEGQNVTLSCEQNLNHDAMYWYRQDPGQGLRLIYYSQIVNDFQKGDIAEGYSVSREKKESFPLTVTSAQKNPTAFYLCASTYLGGVGHSGELFFGEGSRLTVL.